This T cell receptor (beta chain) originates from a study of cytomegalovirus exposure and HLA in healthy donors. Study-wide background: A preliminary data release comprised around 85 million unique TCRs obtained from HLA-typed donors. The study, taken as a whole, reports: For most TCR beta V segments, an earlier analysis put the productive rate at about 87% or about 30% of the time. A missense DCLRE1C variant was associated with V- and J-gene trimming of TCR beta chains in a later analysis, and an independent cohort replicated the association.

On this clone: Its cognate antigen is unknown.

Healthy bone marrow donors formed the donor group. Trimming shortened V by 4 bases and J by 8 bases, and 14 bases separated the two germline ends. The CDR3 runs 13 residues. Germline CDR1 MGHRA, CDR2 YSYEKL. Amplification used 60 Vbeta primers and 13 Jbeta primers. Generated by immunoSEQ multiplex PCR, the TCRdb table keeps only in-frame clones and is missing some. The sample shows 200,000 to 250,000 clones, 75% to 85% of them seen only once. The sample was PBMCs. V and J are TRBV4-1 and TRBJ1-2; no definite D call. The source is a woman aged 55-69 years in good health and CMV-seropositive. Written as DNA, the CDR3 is TGCGCCAGCAGCCCCGGGGTGGGCCCCGGCTACACCTTC. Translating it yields CASSPGVGPGYTF.